Listed below are T cell receptor beta chains from one sample, sequenced in a study of blood T cell repertoires in COVID-19. Profiling relied on immunoSEQ multiplex PCR, and the TCRdb table lists in-frame clones only, not all of them. The sample holds approximately 300,000 clones; roughly 84% are singletons and the top ten take 1%. The sequenced sample consisted of peripheral blood. Receptor source: a middle-aged man with active or convalescent COVID-19. Each CDR3 is given with its conserved first and last residue. Fields, in order: V gene, D gene, clone size, J gene, CDR3 DNA, CDR3 protein. The D gene is left open where the match is weak. The size entry is marked missing in some rows and otherwise reads once, few, many or a size class.

>TRBV5-4|-|-|TRBJ2-3
TGTGCCAGCAGCTTGGAGATAGCCGACACAGATACGCAGTATTTT
CASSLEIADTDTQYF
>TRBV2|TRBD1|-|TRBJ1-2
TGTGCCAGCCGTCCGACTGGACAGGACTCTCGCTACACCTTC
CASRPTGQDSRYTF
>TRBV7-5|-|-|TRBJ2-5
TGTGCCAGAAGCACCCCAGAGACTAGCGGGGGAGTCCAAGAGACCCAGTACTTC
CARSTPETSGGVQETQYF
>TRBV3-1/TRBV3-2|TRBD1|-|TRBJ1-2
TGTGCCAGCAGCCAAGAAGGGTCCACAGGGGGCGTAGGCTACACCTTC
CASSQEGSTGGVGYTF
>TRBV5-1|TRBD1|once|TRBJ2-5
TGCGCCAGCAGCCTAACCCGGGGACGGACAGGGGAAGAGACCCAGTACTTC
CASSLTRGRTGEETQYF
>TRBV2|TRBD1|-|TRBJ2-4
TGTGCCAGCGCTGACAGGGCGAACATTCAGTACTTC
CASADRANIQYF
>TRBV11-1|-|-|TRBJ2-1
TGTGCCAGCAGACCCCGACTAGGAAATGAGCAGTTCTTC
CASRPRLGNEQFF
>TRBV6-2/TRBV6-3|-|-|TRBJ2-1
TGTGCCAGCAGTTACTCGTATAGTGAGCAGTTCTTC
CASSYSYSEQFF
>TRBV6-6|TRBD2|-|TRBJ2-2
TGTGCCAGCAGTCCGGGACTAGCGGGATTCTTGGTAACCGGGGAGCTGTTTTTT
CASSPGLAGFLVTGELFF
>TRBV4-2|TRBD2|-|TRBJ2-3
TGTGCCAGCAGCCAAGGGGGGACTAGCGGGTTAGATACGCAGTATTTT
CASSQGGTSGLDTQYF
>TRBV7-2|-|-|TRBJ2-1
TGTGCCAGCAGCTTTCAGGGGTCGGATGAGCAGTTCTTC
CASSFQGSDEQFF
>TRBV3-1/TRBV3-2|-|-|TRBJ2-2
TGTGCCAGCAGCCAAGAATCAGCAGGGGGGACCGGGGAGCTGTTTTTT
CASSQESAGGTGELFF
>TRBV27|TRBD1|-|TRBJ1-6
TGTGCCAGCAGTTCGACGTGGAAACAGGGGCGGTCACCCCTCCACTTT
CASSSTWKQGRSPLHF
>TRBV19|TRBD1|-|TRBJ1-6
TGTGCCAGTAGTCCGGCCTTAGGGACAGGGGAGGATTCACCCCTCCACTTT
CASSPALGTGEDSPLHF
>TRBV5-1|-|-|TRBJ2-7
TGCGCCAGCAGCCCCCTTTCCTCGGACATCTTTCTCGAGCAGTACTTC
CASSPLSSDIFLEQYF
>TRBV7-3|-|-|TRBJ1-1
TGTGCCAGCAGCTTAGGGCAGTCGAACACTGAAGCTTTCTTT
CASSLGQSNTEAFF
>TRBV3-1/TRBV3-2|-|-|TRBJ2-1
TGTGCCAGCAGCCAAGATAAGGAGGGGGCCAAGTTCTTC
CASSQDKEGAKFF
>TRBV28|TRBD1|-|TRBJ1-5
TGTGCCAGCTTTCCGGGACAGGGGGCCCCTCAGCCCCAGCATTTT
CASFPGQGAPQPQHF
>TRBV2|TRBD1|-|TRBJ2-2
TGTGCCAGCAGGGGACAGGTAGCCGGGGAGCTGTTTTTT
CASRGQVAGELFF
>TRBV5-4|-|-|TRBJ1-1
TGTGCCAGCAGCTGGGGGGTTACTGAAGCTTTCTTT
CASSWGVTEAFF
>TRBV5-4|TRBD1|once|TRBJ1-2
TGTGCCAGCAGCTTGGCTACAGGGGGACGGTATGGCTACACCTTC
CASSLATGGRYGYTF
>TRBV30|-|-|TRBJ2-5
TGTGCCTGGAAACCATCCGGCCGGAGGGAAGAGACCCAGTACTTC
CAWKPSGRREETQYF
>TRBV28|TRBD1|-|TRBJ2-7
TGTGCCAGCAGAGGGACAGCGAGGGAAGAGCAGTACTTC
CASRGTAREEQYF